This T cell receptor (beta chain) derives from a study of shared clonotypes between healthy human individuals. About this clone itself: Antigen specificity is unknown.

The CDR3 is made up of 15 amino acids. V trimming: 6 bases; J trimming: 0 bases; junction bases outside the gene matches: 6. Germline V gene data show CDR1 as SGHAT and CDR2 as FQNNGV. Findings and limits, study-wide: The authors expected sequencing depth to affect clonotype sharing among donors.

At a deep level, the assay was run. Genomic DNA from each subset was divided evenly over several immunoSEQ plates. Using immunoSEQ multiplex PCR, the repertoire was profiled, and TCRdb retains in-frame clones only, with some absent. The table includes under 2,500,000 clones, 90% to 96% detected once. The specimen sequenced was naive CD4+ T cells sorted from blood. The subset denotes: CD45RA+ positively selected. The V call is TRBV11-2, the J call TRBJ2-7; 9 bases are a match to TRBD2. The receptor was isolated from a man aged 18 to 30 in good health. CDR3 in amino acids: CASRLTSGDSYEQYF. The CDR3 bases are TGTGCCAGCAGACTGACTAGCGGAGACTCCTACGAGCAGTACTTC.